This paragraph covers one TCR beta chain sequence. The data stem from a study of blood T cell repertoires in COVID-19. About the research overall: PBMCs, B-cell-depleted T cells, or T cells were the source of the cDNA or gDNA that made up the material.

Those who participated ranged in age from 18 to 89 years and resided in about two dozen US areas. Cohorts were based on clinical histories the participants reported. Recovered status in Cohort 3 required two negative PCRs, clearance, or symptom resolution. Libraries were prepared by immunoSEQ multiplex PCR; TCRdb keeps only in-frame clonotypes and omits some of them. Here the sample spans about 470,000 clones, around 90% being singletons. The ends lost 5 bases at V and 11 bases at J; junction bases unmatched: 5. The CDR3 contains 13 residues. The V gene's germline CDR1 is SGHTA and CDR2 FQGTGA. The chain employs TRBV7-3 and TRBJ2-6, with 8 bases fitting TRBD2. The source is a young woman who had recovered from COVID-19. Material: PBMCs or T cells enriched from blood (not recorded which). CDR3 region: CASSLGGVDVLTF. CDR3 coding DNA: TGTGCCAGCAGCCTCGGGGGGGTCGACGTCCTGACTTTC.